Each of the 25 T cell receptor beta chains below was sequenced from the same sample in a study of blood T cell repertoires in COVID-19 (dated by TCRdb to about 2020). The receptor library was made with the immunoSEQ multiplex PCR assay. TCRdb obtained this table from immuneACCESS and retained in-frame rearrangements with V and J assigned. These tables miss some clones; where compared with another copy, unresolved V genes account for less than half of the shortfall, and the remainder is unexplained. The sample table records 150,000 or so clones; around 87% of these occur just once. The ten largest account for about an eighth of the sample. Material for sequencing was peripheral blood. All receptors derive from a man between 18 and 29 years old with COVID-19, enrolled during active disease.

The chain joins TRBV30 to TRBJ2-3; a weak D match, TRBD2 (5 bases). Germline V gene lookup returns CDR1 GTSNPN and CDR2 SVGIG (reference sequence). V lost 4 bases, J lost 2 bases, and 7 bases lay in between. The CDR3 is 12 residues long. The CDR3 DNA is TGTGCCTGGAAACTAGACACAGATACGCAGTATTTT. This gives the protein CAWKLDTDTQYF.

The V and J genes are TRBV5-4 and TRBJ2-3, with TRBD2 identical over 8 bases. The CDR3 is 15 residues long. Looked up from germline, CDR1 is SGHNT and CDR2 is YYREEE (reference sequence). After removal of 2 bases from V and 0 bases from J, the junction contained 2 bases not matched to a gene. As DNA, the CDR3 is TGTGCCAGCAGCTTACTAGCGGCTAGCACAGATACGCAGTATTTT. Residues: CASSLLAASTDTQYF. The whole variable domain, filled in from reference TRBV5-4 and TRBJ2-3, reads ETGVTQSPTHLIKTRGQQVTLRCSSQSGHNTVSWYQQALGQGPQFIFQYYREEENGRGNFPPRFSGLQFPNYSSELNVNALELDDSALYLCASSLLAASTDTQYFGPGTRLTVL.

In nucleotides, the CDR3 is TGTGCCAGCAGCTTATCCCTCCCCTACGAGCAGTACTTC. Protein sequence: CASSLSLPYEQYF. This chain joins TRBV11-2 and TRBJ2-7; D remains ambiguous. The CDR3 spans 13 residues. Trimming removed 2 bases at V and 2 bases at J, with 7 bases between. Germline assignment: CDR1 SGHAT and CDR2 FQNNGV.

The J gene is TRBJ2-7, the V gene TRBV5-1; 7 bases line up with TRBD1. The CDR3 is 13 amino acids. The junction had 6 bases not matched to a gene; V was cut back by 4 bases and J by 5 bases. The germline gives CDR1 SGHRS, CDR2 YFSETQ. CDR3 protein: CASSAMTGNEQYF. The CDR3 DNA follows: TGCGCCAGCAGCGCAATGACAGGGAACGAGCAGTACTTC.

The CDR3 DNA sequence: TGTGCCAGCAGTCCGTCGCGGAGCTCCTACAATGAGCAGTTCTTC. Translating it yields CASSPSRSSYNEQFF. The chain has TRBV28 and TRBJ2-1; D uncertain. The V gene's germline CDR1 is MDHEN and CDR2 SYDVKM. The germline V and J ends were trimmed by 5 bases and 0 bases, with 11 bases remaining between them. The CDR3 runs to 15 residues.

In DNA form, the CDR3 reads TGCGCCAGCAGCCCCCTAGCGGGAGCGCGCTACGAGCAGTACTTC. Residues: CASSPLAGARYEQYF. J is TRBJ2-7 and V is TRBV4-1; 10 bases align to TRBD2. V lost 4 bases to trimming and J lost 3 bases; unmatched junction nucleotides: 6. This CDR3 comprises 15 residues. The germline gives CDR1 MGHRA, CDR2 YSYEKL.

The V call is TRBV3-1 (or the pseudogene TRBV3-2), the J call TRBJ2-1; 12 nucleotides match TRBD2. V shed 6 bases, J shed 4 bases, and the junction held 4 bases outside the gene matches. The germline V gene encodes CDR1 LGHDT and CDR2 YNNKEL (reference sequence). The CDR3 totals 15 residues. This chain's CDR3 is CASRHTSGGYNEQFF. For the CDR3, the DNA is TGTGCCAGCAGACATACTAGCGGGGGGTACAATGAGCAGTTCTTC.

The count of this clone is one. The CDR3 region has the DNA TGTGCCAGCAGCTTAAGTAGGACAGGGAACACCGGGGAGCTGTTTTTT. It codes for CASSLSRTGNTGELFF. V usage is TRBV7-3 and J usage is TRBJ2-2, with 7 bases fitting TRBD1. Germline CDR1 and CDR2: SGHTA and FQGTGA. V gave up 1 base and J gave up 1 base; unmatched junction bases: 3. The CDR3 is 16 residues long.

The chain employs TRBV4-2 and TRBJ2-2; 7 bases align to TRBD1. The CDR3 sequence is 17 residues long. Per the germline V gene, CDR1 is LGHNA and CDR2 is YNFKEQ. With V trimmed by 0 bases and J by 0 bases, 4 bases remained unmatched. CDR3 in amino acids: CASSQERGQSNTGELFF. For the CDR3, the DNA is TGTGCCAGCAGCCAAGAAAGGGGACAGTCGAACACCGGGGAGCTGTTTTTT.

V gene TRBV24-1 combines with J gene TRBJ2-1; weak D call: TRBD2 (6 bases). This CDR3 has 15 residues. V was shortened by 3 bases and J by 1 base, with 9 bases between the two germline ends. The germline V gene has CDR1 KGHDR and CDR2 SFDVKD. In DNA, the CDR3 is TGTGCCACCAGTGATCTAGGGACTTCCTACAATGAGCAGTTCTTC. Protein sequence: CATSDLGTSYNEQFF.

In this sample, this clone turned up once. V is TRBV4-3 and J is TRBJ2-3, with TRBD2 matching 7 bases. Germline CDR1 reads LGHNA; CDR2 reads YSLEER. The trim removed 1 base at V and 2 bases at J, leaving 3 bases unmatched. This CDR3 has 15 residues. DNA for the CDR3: TGCGCCAGCAGCCAAGTGGGAGGGATCACAGATACGCAGTATTTT. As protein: CASSQVGGITDTQYF.

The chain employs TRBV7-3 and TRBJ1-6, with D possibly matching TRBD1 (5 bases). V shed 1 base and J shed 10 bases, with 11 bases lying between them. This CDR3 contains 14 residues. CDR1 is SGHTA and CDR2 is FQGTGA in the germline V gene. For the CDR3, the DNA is TGTGCCAGCAGCTTAAACGGGGGGAGGTCACCCCTCCACTTT. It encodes CASSLNGGRSPLHF.

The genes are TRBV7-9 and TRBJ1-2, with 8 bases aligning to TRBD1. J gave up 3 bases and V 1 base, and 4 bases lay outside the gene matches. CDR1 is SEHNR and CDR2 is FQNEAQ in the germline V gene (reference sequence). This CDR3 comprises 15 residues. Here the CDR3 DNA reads TGTGCCAGCAGCTTAGGGACAGGGTCTCACTATGGCTACACCTTC. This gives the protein CASSLGTGSHYGYTF.

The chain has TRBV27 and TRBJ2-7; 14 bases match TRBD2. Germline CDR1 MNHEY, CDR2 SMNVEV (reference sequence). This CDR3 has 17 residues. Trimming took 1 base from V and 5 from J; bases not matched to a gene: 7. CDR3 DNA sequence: TGTGCCAGCAGTTTATGGGGGACTAGCGGGAGCCTCCACGAGCAGTACTTC. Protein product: CASSLWGTSGSLHEQYF.

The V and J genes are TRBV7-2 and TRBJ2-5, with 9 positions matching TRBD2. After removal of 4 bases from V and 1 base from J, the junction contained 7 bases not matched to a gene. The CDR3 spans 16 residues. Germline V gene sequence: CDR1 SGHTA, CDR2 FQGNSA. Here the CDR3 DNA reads TGTGCCAGCAGCTACTTAGCGGGAGCGTCCCAAGAGACCCAGTACTTC. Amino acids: CASSYLAGASQETQYF. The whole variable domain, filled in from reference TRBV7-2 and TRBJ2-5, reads GAGVSQSPSNKVTEKGKDVELRCDPISGHTALYWYRQSLGQGLEFLIYFQGNSAPDKSGLPSDRFSAERTGGSVSTLTIQRTQQEDSAVYLCASSYLAGASQETQYFGPGTRLLVL.

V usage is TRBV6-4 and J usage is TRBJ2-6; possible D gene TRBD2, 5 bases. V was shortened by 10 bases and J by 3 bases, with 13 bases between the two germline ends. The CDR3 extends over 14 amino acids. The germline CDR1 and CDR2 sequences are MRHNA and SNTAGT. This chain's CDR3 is CATSEDLGANVLTF. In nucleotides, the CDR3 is TGTGCCACATCGGAGGACCTTGGGGCCAACGTCCTGACTTTC.

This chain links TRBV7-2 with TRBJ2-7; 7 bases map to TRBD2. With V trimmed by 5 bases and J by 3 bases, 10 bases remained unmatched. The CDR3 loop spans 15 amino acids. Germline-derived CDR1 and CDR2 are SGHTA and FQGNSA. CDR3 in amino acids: CASSTQRDGSYEQYF. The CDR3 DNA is TGTGCCAGCAGCACACAGCGGGACGGCAGCTACGAGCAGTACTTC.

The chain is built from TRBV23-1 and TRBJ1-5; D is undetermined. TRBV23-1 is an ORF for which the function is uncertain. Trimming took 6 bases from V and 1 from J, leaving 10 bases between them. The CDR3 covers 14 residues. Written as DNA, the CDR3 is TGCGCCAGCAGCCCCCCAGCGAGCAATCAGCCCCAGCATTTT. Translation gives CASSPPASNQPQHF.

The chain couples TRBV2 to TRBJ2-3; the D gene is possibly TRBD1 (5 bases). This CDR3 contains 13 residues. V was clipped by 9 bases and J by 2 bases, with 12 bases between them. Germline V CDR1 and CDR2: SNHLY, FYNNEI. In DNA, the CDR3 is TGTGCCAGTTCAGGGTCAACCACAGATACGCAGTATTTT. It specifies CASSGSTTDTQYF. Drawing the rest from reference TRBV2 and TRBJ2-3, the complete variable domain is EPEVTQTPSHQVTQMGQEVILRCVPISNHLYFYWYRQILGQKVEFLVSFYNNEISEKSEIFDDQFSVERPDGSNFTLKIRSTKLEDSAMYFCASSGSTTDTQYFGPGTRLTVL.

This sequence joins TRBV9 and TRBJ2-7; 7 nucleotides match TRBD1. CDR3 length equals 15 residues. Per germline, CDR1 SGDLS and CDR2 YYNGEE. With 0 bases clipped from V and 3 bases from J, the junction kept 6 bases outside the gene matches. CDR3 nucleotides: TGTGCCAGCAGCGTAGACACAGGGGCGGTCTACGAGCAGTACTTC. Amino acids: CASSVDTGAVYEQYF.

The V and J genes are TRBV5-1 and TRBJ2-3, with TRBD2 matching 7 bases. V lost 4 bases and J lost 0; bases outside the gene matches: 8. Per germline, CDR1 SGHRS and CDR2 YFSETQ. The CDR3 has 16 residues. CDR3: CASSGGLVLSTDTQYF. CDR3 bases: TGCGCCAGCAGCGGTGGACTAGTTTTAAGCACAGATACGCAGTATTTT.

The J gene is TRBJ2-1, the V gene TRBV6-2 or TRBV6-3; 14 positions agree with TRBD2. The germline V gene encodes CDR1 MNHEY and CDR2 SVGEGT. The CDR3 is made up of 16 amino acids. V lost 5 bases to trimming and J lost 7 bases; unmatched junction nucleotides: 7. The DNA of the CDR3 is TGTGCCAGCAGTGGACTAGCGGGAGGCACGGGTAATGAGCAGTTCTTC. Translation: CASSGLAGGTGNEQFF.

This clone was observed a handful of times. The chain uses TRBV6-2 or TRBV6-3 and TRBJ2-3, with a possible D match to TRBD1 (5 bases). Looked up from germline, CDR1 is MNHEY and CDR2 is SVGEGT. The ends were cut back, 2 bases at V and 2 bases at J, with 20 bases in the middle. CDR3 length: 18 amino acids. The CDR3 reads CASSYGQRPGILTDTQYF. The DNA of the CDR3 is TGTGCCAGCAGTTACGGGCAGCGTCCAGGGATCCTCACAGATACGCAGTATTTT.

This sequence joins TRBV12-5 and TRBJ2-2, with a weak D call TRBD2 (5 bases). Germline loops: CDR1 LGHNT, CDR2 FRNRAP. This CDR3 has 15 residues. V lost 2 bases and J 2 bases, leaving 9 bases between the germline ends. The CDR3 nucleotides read TGTGCTAGTGGTTTGAATCGGGGAAACACCGGGGAGCTGTTTTTT. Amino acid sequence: CASGLNRGNTGELFF.

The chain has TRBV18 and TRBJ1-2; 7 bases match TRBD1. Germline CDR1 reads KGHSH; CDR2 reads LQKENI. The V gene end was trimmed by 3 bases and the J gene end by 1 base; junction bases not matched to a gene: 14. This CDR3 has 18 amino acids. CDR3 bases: TGTGCCAGCTCACCCAACAACCCGGGACAGCTCATTAACTATGGCTACACCTTC. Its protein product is CASSPNNPGQLINYGYTF.